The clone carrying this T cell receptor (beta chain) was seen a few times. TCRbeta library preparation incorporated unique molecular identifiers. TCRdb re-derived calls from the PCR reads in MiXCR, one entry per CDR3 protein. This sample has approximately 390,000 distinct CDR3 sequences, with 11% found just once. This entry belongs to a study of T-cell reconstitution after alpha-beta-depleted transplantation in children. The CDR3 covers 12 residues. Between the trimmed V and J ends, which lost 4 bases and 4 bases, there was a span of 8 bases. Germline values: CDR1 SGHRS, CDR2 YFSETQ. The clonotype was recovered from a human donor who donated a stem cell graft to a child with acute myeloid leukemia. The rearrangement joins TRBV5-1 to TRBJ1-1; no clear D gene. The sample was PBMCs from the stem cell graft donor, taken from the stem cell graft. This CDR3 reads CASSNGVTEAFF. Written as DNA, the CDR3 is TGCGCCAGCAGCAATGGGGTCACTGAAGCTTTCTTT.